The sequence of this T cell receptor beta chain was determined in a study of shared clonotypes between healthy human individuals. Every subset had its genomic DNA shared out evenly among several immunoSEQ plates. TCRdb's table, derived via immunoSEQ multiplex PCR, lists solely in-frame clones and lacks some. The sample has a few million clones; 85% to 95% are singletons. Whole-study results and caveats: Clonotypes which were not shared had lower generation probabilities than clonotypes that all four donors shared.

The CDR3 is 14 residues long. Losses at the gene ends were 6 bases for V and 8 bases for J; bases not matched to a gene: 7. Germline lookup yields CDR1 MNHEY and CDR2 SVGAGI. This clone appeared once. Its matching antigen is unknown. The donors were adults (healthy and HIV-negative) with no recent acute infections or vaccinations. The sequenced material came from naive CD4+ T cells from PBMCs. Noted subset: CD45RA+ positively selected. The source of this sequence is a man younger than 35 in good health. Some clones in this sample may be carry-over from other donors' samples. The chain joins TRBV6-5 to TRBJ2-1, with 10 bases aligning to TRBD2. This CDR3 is CASRQRAGGDEQFF. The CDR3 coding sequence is TGTGCCAGCAGACAGAGAGCGGGAGGGGATGAGCAGTTCTTC.